A selection of T cell receptor beta chains follows, all from one sample in a study of OX40 agonist ivuxolimab in advanced cancers. The assay was immunoSEQ multiplex PCR, and TCRdb's table has in-frame clones only and misses some. The sample contains some 62,000 clones, 70% to 90% of which appear only once. The sequencing here drew on CD4+ or CD8+ T cells sorted from blood, taken in a trial of the OX40 agonist ivuxolimab. The receptors were sampled from an adult with an advanced solid tumor such as melanoma, head and neck, liver or kidney cancer. CDR3s include the opening cysteine and the closing phenylalanine or tryptophan. The D gene is left open where the match is weak. Not every row has a clone size; where given, it reads once, few, many or a size class.

>.|TRBV6-6|TRBJ2-7|TRBD1
CASRATVTGVEQYF
TGTGCCAGCAGAGCGACAGTGACAGGGGTGGAGCAGTACTTC
>.|TRBV29-1|TRBJ2-7|TRBD1
CSVGQGGSYEQYF
TGCAGCGTTGGACAGGGGGGTTCCTACGAGCAGTACTTC
>.|TRBV7-8|TRBJ2-6|TRBD1
CASSSVPGQGSNVLTF
TGTGCCAGCAGCTCCGTTCCGGGACAGGGTTCCAACGTCCTGACTTTC
>few|TRBV6-5|TRBJ2-7|.
CASSYREGKQYF
TGTGCCAGCAGTTACAGGGAAGGAAAGCAGTACTTC
>.|TRBV4-1|TRBJ1-5|.
CASSQDDRDQPQHF
TGCGCCAGCAGCCAAGATGATCGGGATCAGCCCCAGCATTTT
>.|TRBV5-1|TRBJ2-7|.
CASSFAGALDEQYF
TGCGCCAGCAGCTTTGCTGGAGCTCTTGACGAGCAGTACTTC
>.|TRBV12-5|TRBJ1-1|.
CASGLTPEWSEAFF
TGTGCTAGTGGTTTGACCCCAGAGTGGTCCGAAGCTTTCTTT
>.|TRBV5-1|TRBJ2-5|.
CASSLSSQGGETQYF
TGCGCCAGCAGCCTATCCTCACAGGGAGGAGAGACCCAGTACTTC
>few|TRBV29-1|TRBJ1-2|.
CSVKGSAGDDYGYTF
TGCAGCGTTAAAGGGTCTGCAGGGGACGACTATGGCTACACCTTC
>.|TRBV12-5|TRBJ1-2|.
CASAQKGGGPGYTF
TGTGCTAGTGCCCAAAAAGGGGGGGGACCAGGCTACACCTTC
>.|TRBV10-1|TRBJ2-7|.
CASSRSAYEQYF
TGCGCCAGCTCCCGGTCGGCCTACGAGCAGTACTTC
>once|TRBV6-5|TRBJ1-2|.
CASSYEGHGYTF
TGTGCCAGCAGTTACGAGGGGCATGGCTACACCTTC
>.|TRBV30|TRBJ2-7|TRBD2
CAWSTPSGRYGEQYF
TGTGCCTGGAGTACCCCTAGCGGGAGATACGGAGAGCAGTACTTC
>once|TRBV7-9|TRBJ2-2|TRBD2
CASSLLPSGTTGELFF
TGTGCCAGCAGCTTACTTCCTAGCGGTACAACCGGGGAGCTGTTTTTT
>.|TRBV14|TRBJ2-7|.
CASSPSGYEQYF
TGTGCCAGCAGCCCCTCTGGTTACGAGCAGTACTTC
>.|TRBV7-9|TRBJ2-3|.
CASQVGAGPTDTQYF
TGTGCCAGCCAGGTGGGAGCGGGCCCCACAGATACGCAGTATTTT
>.|TRBV6-5|TRBJ1-2|.
CASRAEGNYGYTF
TGTGCCAGCAGGGCGGAGGGGAACTATGGCTACACCTTC
>.|TRBV19|TRBJ1-6|.
CASSIQSSYNSPLHF
TGTGCCAGTAGTATACAGAGCTCCTATAATTCACCCCTCCACTTT
>.|TRBV11-3|TRBJ2-2|.
CASSLGQTNTGELFF
TGTGCCAGCAGCTTAGGACAAACCAACACCGGGGAGCTGTTTTTT
>.|TRBV5-8|TRBJ1-5|.
CASSSIRWRIEGNQPQHF
TGTGCCAGCAGCTCGATTAGGTGGCGTATTGAAGGCAATCAGCCCCAGCATTTT
>.|TRBV19|TRBJ1-5|TRBD1
CASSLSPDRANQPQHF
TGTGCCAGTAGTCTATCACCGGACAGGGCTAATCAGCCCCAGCATTTT
>.|TRBV15|TRBJ1-2|TRBD1
CATSSRDRARYTF
TGTGCCACCAGTTCCCGGGACAGGGCTCGCTACACCTTC
>.|TRBV27|TRBJ1-5|.
CASSLAGDRNQPQHF
TGTGCCAGCAGCCTAGCAGGGGACCGAAATCAGCCCCAGCATTTT